Below are 17 T cell receptor beta chains sequenced from a single sample in a study of T-cell reconstitution after alpha-beta-depleted transplantation in children. Unique molecular identifiers were built into the TCRbeta library. MiXCR was run by TCRdb on the PCR reads, yielding one entry per CDR3 protein. Among some 550,000 distinct CDR3 sequences, 18% were seen once, and the ten largest hold 3.3%. The sample in question was PBMCs from the stem cell graft donor, obtained from the stem cell graft. The receptors come from a human donor who donated a stem cell graft to a child with acute lymphoblastic leukemia.

V is TRBV20-1 and J is TRBJ1-4, with 8 bases that match TRBD1. The V gene end was trimmed by 2 bases and the J gene end by 5 bases; junction bases not matched to a gene: 4. CDR1 and CDR2 (germline): DFQATT, SNEGSKA (reference sequence). The length of the CDR3 is 14 residues. CDR3 sequence (DNA): TGCAGTGCTAGATCCTGGACAGGGAATGAAAAACTGTTTTTT. This gives the protein CSARSWTGNEKLFF.

The table lists this clonotype with a few counts. V usage is TRBV7-9 and J usage is TRBJ2-5; 13 bases agree with TRBD2. Germline assignment: CDR1 SEHNR and CDR2 FQNEAQ (reference sequence). V lost 5 bases and J lost 3; bases outside the gene matches: 6. The CDR3 consists of 16 residues. The CDR3 loop reads CASSRTSGRVKETQYF. The CDR3 bases are TGTGCCAGCAGCCGGACTAGCGGGAGAGTGAAAGAGACCCAGTACTTC.

This clonotype was recorded a few times. The rearrangement links TRBV4-1 to TRBJ2-7, with a possible D match to TRBD1 (6 bases). Germline loops: CDR1 MGHRA, CDR2 YSYEKL. The CDR3 runs to 14 residues. The ends were cut back, 0 bases at V and 3 bases at J, with 9 bases in the middle. The chain's CDR3 is CASSQEEGDYEQYF. In DNA, the CDR3 is TGCGCCAGCAGCCAAGAAGAGGGGGACTACGAGCAGTACTTC.

This clonotype has only a few counts. The chain combines TRBV5-8 with TRBJ1-5, with TRBD1 matching over 9 bases. The CDR3 totals 14 residues. The junction had 5 bases not matched to a gene; V was cut back by 4 bases and J by 6 bases. Looked up from germline, CDR1 is SGHTS and CDR2 is YDEGEE. CDR3 nucleotides: TGTGCCAGCAGCGTAGGACAGGGGAGTCAGCCCCAGCATTTT. This encodes CASSVGQGSQPQHF.

This clonotype was seen at least ten times. The chain uses TRBV6-1 and TRBJ2-7; possible D gene TRBD2, 6 bases. Germline loops: CDR1 MNHNS, CDR2 SASEGT. The CDR3 totals 15 residues. Trimming stripped 2 bases from V and 6 bases from J, with 17 bases between. Written as DNA, the CDR3 is TGTGCCAGCAGTGAAAAAGCCACGGGGGTGGTCGAGCAGTACTTC. It encodes CASSEKATGVVEQYF.

This clonotype was found a few times. This sequence joins TRBV20-1 and TRBJ1-1, with 7 bases that match TRBD1. This CDR3 is built from 13 residues. CDR1 DFQATT and CDR2 SNEGSKA come from the germline V gene (reference sequence). The CDR3: CPGIDRECTEAFF. The CDR3 bases are TGCCCGGGTATAGACAGGGAATGCACTGAAGCTTTCTTT.

The chain links TRBV12-3 or TRBV12-4 to TRBJ1-1, with D unclear. The CDR3 has 11 residues. Trimming took 7 bases from V and 5 from J, leaving 8 bases between them. The CDR3 nucleotides are TGTGCCAGCACCCTAGGGACTGAAGCTTTCTTT. It codes for CASTLGTEAFF.

The CDR3 sequence: CASTKRGMTGANEQYF. CDR3 bases: TGTGCCAGCACCAAAAGGGGCATGACAGGGGCCAACGAGCAGTACTTC. The gene calls are TRBV12-3 or TRBV12-4 and TRBJ2-7; 8 positions agree with TRBD1. The CDR3 length is 16 residues. V shed 7 bases and J 5 bases; nucleotides not matched to a gene: 16.

This clonotype was seen only once. The V call is TRBV20-1, the J call TRBJ1-2; D is unresolved. The germline CDR1 and CDR2 sequences are DFQATT and SNEGSKA (reference sequence). The CDR3 extends over 10 amino acids. The V end was cut by 6 bases, the J end by 2 bases, with 4 bases between. CDR3 coding DNA: TGCAGTGCAATAAACTATGGCTACACCTTC. Protein: CSAINYGYTF.

The chain recombines TRBV2 with TRBJ2-1, with TRBD2 matching over 9 bases. The CDR3 is 15 amino acids. Germline CDR1 and CDR2: SNHLY and FYNNEI. V gave up 4 bases and J gave up 2 bases; unmatched junction bases: 3. CDR3: CASSAASGTYNEQFF. The CDR3 nucleotides are TGTGCCAGCAGTGCTGCTAGCGGGACCTACAATGAGCAGTTCTTC.

This clonotype was observed a handful of times. The rearrangement uses TRBV27 and TRBJ2-7; D may be TRBD1 (7 bases). Germline assignment: CDR1 MNHEY and CDR2 SMNVEV (reference sequence). The CDR3 runs 15 residues. V was shortened by 3 bases and J by 2 bases, with 14 bases between the two germline ends. The CDR3, as DNA: TGTGCCAGCAGTTTTAAGGGCAGGGGGGCCTACGAGCAGTACTTC. This sequence encodes CASSFKGRGAYEQYF.

This clonotype has more than one count but fewer than ten. This rearrangement joins TRBV7-3 to TRBJ2-7; 9 positions match TRBD2. The V and J ends lost 5 bases and 2 bases, in that order; junction bases with no gene match: 7. The CDR3 covers 15 residues. The germline CDR1 and CDR2 sequences are SGHTA and FQGTGA. This CDR3 reads CASSPQRGDTYEQYF. As DNA, the CDR3 is TGTGCCAGCAGCCCACAGCGGGGGGATACCTACGAGCAGTACTTC.

This chain links TRBV12-5 with TRBJ1-2; D is ambiguous. The CDR3 is 13 amino acids. Germline V gene sequence: CDR1 LGHNT, CDR2 FRNRAP. The V end lost 3 bases, the J end lost 2 bases, and 7 bases lay between the germline ends. The CDR3 nucleotides read TGTGCTAGTGGTTTTATAGGAAACTATGGCTACACCTTC. This translates into CASGFIGNYGYTF.

This clonotype was counted a few times. This rearrangement joins TRBV7-8 to TRBJ1-1; no reliable D call. The CDR3 totals 12 residues. Trimming pared 8 bases from V and 8 bases from J, leaving 15 bases between. Germline lookup yields CDR1 SGHVS and CDR2 FQNEAQ. The DNA of the CDR3 is TGTGCCAGCGGCGGGGTTTTCCCCGAAGCTTTCTTT. As protein: CASGGVFPEAFF. Full variable domain (outside the CDR3, taken from reference TRBV7-8 and TRBJ1-1): GAGVSQSPRYKVAKRGQDVALRCDPISGHVSLFWYQQALGQGPEFLTYFQNEAQLDKSGLPSDRFFAERPEGSVSTLKIQRTQQEDSAVYLCASGGVFPEAFFGQGTRLTVV.

This clonotype has only a few counts. The gene calls are TRBV5-1 and TRBJ2-1; 7 nucleotides match TRBD1. The CDR3 spans 16 residues. Germline assignment: CDR1 SGHRS and CDR2 YFSETQ. V lost 2 bases, J lost 5 bases, and 10 bases stayed unmatched. The CDR3 region is CASSFPPGGADNEQFF. The CDR3, as DNA: TGCGCCAGCAGCTTCCCCCCAGGGGGAGCGGACAATGAGCAGTTCTTC.

The chain joins TRBV5-1 to TRBJ2-7; D is possibly TRBD2 (5 bases). Germline CDR1 reads SGHRS; CDR2 reads YFSETQ. The CDR3 is 15 amino acids. Between the trimmed V and J ends, which lost 0 bases and 6 bases, there was a span of 16 bases. CDR3 region: CASSLAEPGNVEQYF. The CDR3 region has the DNA TGCGCCAGCAGCTTGGCCGAGCCGGGGAACGTCGAGCAGTACTTC.

This clonotype was counted a few times. This chain connects TRBV7-9 to TRBJ1-5, with TRBD1 as a possible D gene (6 bases). The germline CDR1 and CDR2 sequences are SEHNR and FQNEAQ (reference sequence). This CDR3 has 15 residues. V gave up 5 bases and J gave up 1 base, with 12 bases separating them. The CDR3 region has the DNA TGTGCCAGCAGCCCCTTTGGGGGCAGCAATCAGCCCCAGCATTTT. It is translated as CASSPFGGSNQPQHF.